This T cell receptor beta chain was obtained from a study of beta chain features in type 1 diabetes. This clone was counted a few times. Each of the sorted populations had a purity greater than 98%. Germline V gene lookup returns CDR1 SGHTA and CDR2 FQGNSA. V was clipped by 0 bases and J by 2 bases, with 9 bases between them. The CDR3 has 15 residues. Sequenced material consisted of expressed TCRB transcripts (all of the isolated RNA was reverse transcribed). Profiling relied on immunoSEQ multiplex PCR, and the TCRdb table lists in-frame clones only, not all of them. Of 200,000 to 250,000 clones in the sample, around a quarter were seen once.

This TCR was recovered from a man aged 25 to 40 in good health. V and J are TRBV7-2 and TRBJ2-3; D gene uncertain. The sequenced sample was central memory CD4+ T cells from blood. The CDR3 protein is CASSLAERPTDTQYF. In DNA, the CDR3 is TGTGCCAGCAGCTTAGCTGAGAGGCCCACAGATACGCAGTATTTT.